This is a list of T cell receptor beta chains from one sample in a study of Graves' ophthalmopathy and Graves' hyperthyroidism. TCRdb fed the multiplex PCR reads into MiXCR, producing one record per CDR3 protein. The sample lists approximately 210,000 distinct CDR3 sequences, 20% to 25% occurring once. The sample was peripheral blood. The receptors here all came from a woman between 50 and 59 years old with Graves' ophthalmopathy. Each CDR3 is given with its conserved first and last residue. The D gene is left open where the match is weak. Clone sizes are given selectively: once, few, many, or a class where the clone is expanded.

len: 13
j_gene: TRBJ2-3
v_gene: TRBV19
d_gene: TRBD2
abundance: many
CDR3nt: TGTGCCAGTAGGACTAGCGGGACAGATACGCAGTATTTT
CDR3aa: CASRTSGTDTQYF

len: 13
j_gene: TRBJ1-5
v_gene: TRBV7-8
d_gene: NA
abundance: many
CDR3nt: TGTGCCAGCAGCTTAGGTCGTTATCAGCCCCAGCATTTT
CDR3aa: CASSLGRYQPQHF

len: 16
j_gene: TRBJ2-7
v_gene: TRBV12-3/TRBV12-4
d_gene: NA
abundance: many
CDR3nt: TGTGCCAGCAGTTTAACCTACCGGGACGGGTTCTACGAGCAGTACTTC
CDR3aa: CASSLTYRDGFYEQYF

len: 15
j_gene: TRBJ1-1
v_gene: TRBV27
d_gene: TRBD1
abundance: many
CDR3nt: TGTGCCAGCAGTTTGGAGGGACAGCCGAACACTGAAGCTTTCTTT
CDR3aa: CASSLEGQPNTEAFF

len: 16
j_gene: TRBJ1-1
v_gene: TRBV7-6
d_gene: TRBD1
abundance: many
CDR3nt: TGTGCCAGCAGCAAACAGGGGGCGATGACTACCGCTGAAGCTTTCTTT
CDR3aa: CASSKQGAMTTAEAFF

len: 11
j_gene: TRBJ2-1
v_gene: TRBV12-3/TRBV12-4
d_gene: NA
abundance: many
CDR3nt: TGTGCCATCAGTTCGGTCAACGAGCAGTTCTTC
CDR3aa: CAISSVNEQFF

len: 16
j_gene: TRBJ1-3
v_gene: TRBV11-1
d_gene: TRBD1
abundance: few
CDR3nt: TGTGCCAGCAGCTCGACGGACAGGTCTCGGGGAAACACCATATATTTT
CDR3aa: CASSSTDRSRGNTIYF

len: 14
j_gene: TRBJ2-7
v_gene: TRBV7-2
d_gene: TRBD2
abundance: many
CDR3nt: TGTGCCAGCAGCCCCGGGACTACCTATTACGAGCAGTACTTC
CDR3aa: CASSPGTTYYEQYF

len: 16
j_gene: TRBJ1-1
v_gene: TRBV27
d_gene: NA
abundance: NA
CDR3nt: TGTGCCAGCAGTTTATCTCGTAGACAGCTGAGGACTGAAGCTTTCTTT
CDR3aa: CASSLSRRQLRTEAFF

len: 15
j_gene: TRBJ1-5
v_gene: TRBV20-1
d_gene: TRBD1
abundance: NA
CDR3nt: TGCAGTGCTAGGAAGACAGGGGAGTCTAATCAGCCCCAGCATTTT
CDR3aa: CSARKTGESNQPQHF

len: 14
j_gene: TRBJ2-6
v_gene: TRBV5-1
d_gene: NA
abundance: many
CDR3nt: TGCGCCAGCGAACAGGGTACTGGGGCCAACGTCCTGACTTTC
CDR3aa: CASEQGTGANVLTF

len: 15
j_gene: TRBJ1-5
v_gene: TRBV3-1
d_gene: NA
abundance: many
CDR3nt: TGTGCCAGCAGCCTTGGACGGAGGCCCCCCCAGCCCCAGCATTTT
CDR3aa: CASSLGRRPPQPQHF

len: 12
j_gene: TRBJ2-7
v_gene: TRBV20-1
d_gene: NA
abundance: once
CDR3nt: TGCAGTGCTAGAGGACTTGCCTACGAGCAGTACTTC
CDR3aa: CSARGLAYEQYF

len: 16
j_gene: TRBJ1-6
v_gene: TRBV6-5
d_gene: TRBD1
abundance: many
CDR3nt: TGTGCCAGCAGTTACTTCGGGACAGCGGAGTTTGGGACCCTCCACTTT
CDR3aa: CASSYFGTAEFGTLHF

len: 15
j_gene: TRBJ2-7
v_gene: TRBV27
d_gene: TRBD2
abundance: many
CDR3nt: TGTGCCAGCCGAACTTGGGGGCGGGAGGCCCACGAGCAGTACTTC
CDR3aa: CASRTWGREAHEQYF

len: 15
j_gene: TRBJ2-2
v_gene: TRBV30
d_gene: TRBD2
abundance: many
CDR3nt: TGTGCCTGGAGGCGGGTGGGGGGGGACACCGGGGAGCTGTTTTTT
CDR3aa: CAWRRVGGDTGELFF

len: 17
j_gene: TRBJ2-2
v_gene: TRBV5-1
d_gene: TRBD2
abundance: many
CDR3nt: TGCGCCAGCAGCTTGGGGGCTGTAGCGGGAGATACCGGGGAGCTGTTTTTT
CDR3aa: CASSLGAVAGDTGELFF

len: 18
j_gene: TRBJ2-7
v_gene: TRBV28
d_gene: TRBD2
abundance: NA
CDR3nt: TGTGCCAGCAGTACGACTCGGGGAAGGCTAGCGGGGACCTACGAGCAGTACTTC
CDR3aa: CASSTTRGRLAGTYEQYF